This T cell receptor (beta chain) was captured by sequencing in a study of blood T cell repertoires in COVID-19. Study summary: The samples span acute and convalescent COVID-19 from the United States, Italy and Spain. PBMCs, B-cell-depleted T cells, or T cells provided the cDNA or gDNA that made up the material.

This CDR3 is 16 amino acids long. The V gene's germline CDR1 is SGHNT and CDR2 YYREEE (reference sequence). Unmatched junction bases numbered 13, after V lost 2 bases and J lost 5 bases. Followed over time, Seattle patients had been enrolled while infection was active. Authors' processing steps: Estimation of nucleated cell counts was performed using reference gene primer amplification. The data were produced by immunoSEQ multiplex PCR, yet TCRdb's version contains in-frame clones alone and is incomplete. The DNA was the basis for D and trimming; V, J and clone size are from that table. The table includes roughly 180,000 clones, 94% detected once.

The V and J genes are TRBV5-4 and TRBJ2-7, with 7 bases fitting TRBD2. The specimen was peripheral blood. The sequence was collected from a man aged 30 to 39 with COVID-19, enrolled during active disease. The DNA for the CDR3 is TGTGCCAGCAGCTTTCCCCAACCGGGACTAACCCACGAGCAGTACTTC. Protein product: CASSFPQPGLTHEQYF.